The 17 T cell receptor beta chains below come from one sample, sequenced in a study of monozygotic twins with cystic fibrosis. Here immunoSEQ multiplex PCR was the method, and the copy in TCRdb shows in-frame clones only, minus some. The sample contains about 7,500 clones, 94% of which appear only once. Sequences were obtained from blood. These receptors were collected from a boy aged 2 to 10 with cystic fibrosis.

This clone has only one observation. Here the CDR3 reads CASSITSGGYEQYF. In DNA, the CDR3 is TGTGCCAGTAGTATAACCTCGGGGGGCTACGAGCAGTACTTC. This chain joins TRBV19 and TRBJ2-7, with 7 bases aligning to TRBD2. The J segment lost 3 bases and the V segment lost 2 bases, leaving 4 bases of the junction unmatched. This CDR3 is built from 14 residues. CDR1 and CDR2 (germline): LNHDA, SQIVND (reference sequence).

The chain carries TRBV25-1 and TRBJ1-4; D unresolved. Trimming pared 4 bases from V and 2 bases from J, leaving 17 bases between. The CDR3 runs 17 residues. Germline lookup yields CDR1 MGHDK and CDR2 SYGVNS. The CDR3 DNA reads as TGTGCCAGCAGTGGGGGATTACTCAGCCCCACTAATGAAAAACTGTTTTTT. It specifies CASSGGLLSPTNEKLFF.

As to this clone: The same CDR3 can be traced to other DNA sequences in this sample. The chain has TRBV6-5 and TRBJ1-1; 7 bases match TRBD1. With 6 bases clipped from V and 0 bases from J, the junction kept 4 bases outside the gene matches. The length of the CDR3 is 14 residues. The germline V gene encodes CDR1 MNHEY and CDR2 SVGAGI. CDR3: CASSPGGMNTEAFF. The CDR3 coding sequence is TGTGCCAGCAGCCCAGGGGGAATGAACACTGAAGCTTTCTTT.

J is TRBJ1-1 and V is TRBV7-9, with unresolved D. The CDR3 covers 15 residues. V lost 8 bases to trimming and J lost 0 bases, with 16 bases between them. Germline lookup yields CDR1 SEHNR and CDR2 FQNEAQ (reference sequence). The CDR3 loop reads CASEGSPGLNTEAFF. CDR3 bases: TGTGCCAGCGAAGGGTCCCCAGGACTGAACACTGAAGCTTTCTTT. The complete variable domain, with remaining parts taken from reference TRBV7-9 and TRBJ1-1, reads DTGVSQNPRHKITKRGQNVTFRCDPISEHNRLYWYRQTLGQGPEFLTYFQNEAQLEKSRLLSDRFSAERPKGSFSTLEIQRTEQGDSAMYLCASEGSPGLNTEAFFGQGTRLTVV.

V and J are TRBV5-4 and TRBJ2-1; weak D call: TRBD2 (6 bases). Germline loops: CDR1 SGHNT, CDR2 YYREEE (reference sequence). Trimming left V 5 bases short and J 6 bases short, with 18 bases between. The CDR3 loop spans 15 amino acids. The CDR3: CASRLYGGKLNEQFF. The DNA of the CDR3 is TGTGCCAGCAGGCTATACGGAGGGAAACTCAATGAGCAGTTCTTC. Complete variable domain (other parts from reference TRBV5-4 and TRBJ2-1): ETGVTQSPTHLIKTRGQQVTLRCSSQSGHNTVSWYQQALGQGPQFIFQYYREEENGRGNFPPRFSGLQFPNYSSELNVNALELDDSALYLCASRLYGGKLNEQFFGPGTRLTVL.

The CDR3 DNA reads TGTGCCAGCAGTGGCGGGGGGGAGAGCAATCAGCCCCAGCATTTT. As protein: CASSGGGESNQPQHF. The chain couples TRBV2 to TRBJ1-5; perhaps TRBD1 as D (5 bases). From germline, CDR1 is SNHLY and CDR2 FYNNEI. CDR3 length: 15 amino acids. Trimming stripped 4 bases from V and 1 base from J, with 11 bases between.

The chain is built from TRBV12-5 and TRBJ2-5, with D possibly being TRBD1 (6 bases). This CDR3 is 13 amino acids long. Germline lookup yields CDR1 LGHNT and CDR2 FRNRAP. Trimming stripped 5 bases from V and 4 bases from J, with 11 bases between. The CDR3 nucleotides are TGTGCTAGTGGTCCGAAAGGGGGAGAGACCCAGTACTTC. It is translated as CASGPKGGETQYF.

This clone appeared once. The CDR3 reads CSVEISGVGETQYF. CDR3 coding DNA: TGCAGCGTTGAAATTTCAGGGGTAGGGGAGACCCAGTACTTC. The J gene is TRBJ2-5, the V gene TRBV29-1; possible D gene TRBD1, 6 bases. Trimming took 2 bases from V and 5 from J, leaving 15 bases between them. Germline V gene sequence: CDR1 SQVTM, CDR2 ANQGSEA. This CDR3 has 14 amino acids.

The chain employs TRBV11-3 and TRBJ2-4, with TRBD2 as a possible D gene (5 bases). Per germline, CDR1 SGHNT and CDR2 YENEEA. V was clipped by 1 base and J by 9 bases, with 13 bases between them. CDR3 length: 14 amino acids. CDR3 loop: CASSLAGLEAIQYF. The CDR3 DNA follows: TGTGCCAGCAGCTTAGCGGGGTTGGAAGCCATTCAGTACTTC.

The chain has TRBV4-2 and TRBJ2-5, with D possibly TRBD1 on 6 matching bases. The CDR3 has 18 amino acids. Trimming removed 3 bases at V and 0 bases at J, with 20 bases between. Germline-derived CDR1 and CDR2 are LGHNA and YNFKEQ. CDR3 sequence reads: CASSQSRARGTYQETQYF. Here the CDR3 DNA reads TGTGCCAGCAGCCAGTCAAGGGCGAGGGGGACATACCAAGAGACCCAGTACTTC.

This chain connects TRBV19 to TRBJ2-7, with D possibly matching TRBD2 (6 bases). Germline V CDR1 and CDR2: LNHDA, SQIVND (reference sequence). V lost 6 bases to trimming and J lost 3 bases, with 15 bases between them. The CDR3 has 14 residues. CDR3 sequence reads: CASSPGLGGYEQYF. The CDR3 coding sequence is TGTGCCAGTAGCCCGGGACTGGGAGGCTACGAGCAGTACTTC.

V usage is TRBV5-1 and J usage is TRBJ2-1; unclear D gene. Germline CDR1 and CDR2: SGHRS and YFSETQ. The V end lost 2 bases, the J end lost 4 bases, and 19 bases lay between the germline ends. This CDR3 is built from 17 residues. The CDR3 region has the DNA TGCGCCAGCAGCTTTGGCTGGGAACGAGTCAGTTACAATGAGCAGTTCTTC. Encoded protein: CASSFGWERVSYNEQFF.

J is TRBJ2-5 and V is TRBV6-5; weak D call: TRBD1 (6 bases). With 0 bases removed from V and 4 bases from J, the gap between germline ends came to 12 bases. The CDR3 length is 15 residues. Per the germline V gene, CDR1 is MNHEY and CDR2 is SVGAGI. The DNA of the CDR3 is TGTGCCAGCAGTTACTCTCAGGGGTCCGCAGAGACCCAGTACTTC. Protein sequence: CASSYSQGSAETQYF.

This rearrangement joins TRBV7-2 to TRBJ2-2; no clear D. The CDR3 extends over 14 amino acids. CDR1 and CDR2 (germline): SGHTA, FQGNSA. V lost 8 bases and J 0 bases, leaving 10 bases between the germline ends. Here the CDR3 reads CASFDRTNTGELFF. The CDR3 DNA follows: TGTGCCAGCTTCGACCGCACGAACACCGGGGAGCTGTTTTTT.

The chain joins TRBV7-9 to TRBJ2-7, with D perhaps being TRBD1 or TRBD2 (5 bases each). The CDR3 covers 15 residues. The V and J ends lost 3 bases and 5 bases respectively, with 17 bases between them. CDR1 is SEHNR and CDR2 is FQNEAQ in the germline V gene (reference sequence). The CDR3 nucleotides are TGTGCCAGCAGCTTCGAGGTTCCGGGGCCGGACGAGCAGTACTTC. Translated, it gives CASSFEVPGPDEQYF.

This chain links TRBV4-3 with TRBJ2-3, with D possibly TRBD1 on 6 matching bases. The germline CDR1 and CDR2 sequences are LGHNA and YSLEER. V lost 2 bases and J lost 3, with 9 bases in between. The CDR3 loop spans 14 amino acids. CDR3 DNA: TGCGCCAGCAGCCAATTCACAGGGACAGATACGCAGTATTTT. As protein: CASSQFTGTDTQYF.

The chain uses TRBV9 and TRBJ1-2; possibly TRBD1 for D (6 bases). The CDR3 extends over 15 amino acids. Deletions cut 3 bases from V and 5 bases from J, with 17 bases between. Looked up from germline, CDR1 is SGDLS and CDR2 is YYNGEE. The CDR3 coding sequence is TGTGCCAGCAGCGCCGGGACACGGCCCCCTTATGGCTACACCTTC. Its protein product is CASSAGTRPPYGYTF. Based on the CDR3 plus reference TRBV9 and TRBJ1-2, the full variable domain is DSGVTQTPKHLITATGQRVTLRCSPRSGDLSVYWYQQSLDQGLQFLIQYYNGEERAKGNILERFSAQQFPDLHSELNLSSLELGDSALYFCASSAGTRPPYGYTFGSGTRLTVV.